Below, 13 T cell receptor beta chains from the same sample are listed, as sequenced in a study of technical replicates of blood from four donors. The repertoire was sequenced with immunoSEQ multiplex PCR; TCRdb's copy has only in-frame clones and lacks some. The sample consists of some 78,000 clones, 85% to 95% of them appearing once. Sequencing was carried out using T cells isolated from PBMCs. Receptors originate from a human donor in good health.

This clone was observed a single time. The rearrangement joins TRBV28 to TRBJ1-1, with a tentative D call TRBD1 (5 bases). The CDR3 runs 14 residues. Trimming cost V 9 bases and J 5 bases, with 19 bases left between them. Germline values: CDR1 MDHEN, CDR2 SYDVKM. CDR3 region: CASNTNHGGTEAFF. The CDR3 nucleotides are TGTGCCAGTAATACCAACCACGGGGGAACTGAAGCTTTCTTT.

The rearrangement joins TRBV6-6 to TRBJ1-5; tentative D call: TRBD1 (5 bases). From germline, CDR1 is MNHNY and CDR2 SVGAGI (reference sequence). Trimming pared 2 bases from V and 0 bases from J, leaving 11 bases between. This CDR3 region has 16 residues. In DNA, the CDR3 is TGTGCCAGCAGTTACCTCCAGGGATATAGCAATCAGCCCCAGCATTTT. It yields the protein CASSYLQGYSNQPQHF.

The chain recombines TRBV28 with TRBJ1-5; no clear D gene. The V and J ends lost 4 bases and 6 bases respectively, with 13 bases between them. Germline CDR1 reads MDHEN; CDR2 reads SYDVKM. The CDR3 runs to 14 residues. This chain's CDR3 is CASSSGEAGQPQHF. The CDR3 nucleotides read TGTGCCAGCAGTTCCGGGGAGGCTGGTCAGCCCCAGCATTTT.

V and J are TRBV5-8 and TRBJ2-7, with D perhaps TRBD2 (6 bases). Trimming removed 0 bases at V and 9 bases at J, with 16 bases between. The CDR3 loop spans 14 amino acids. From germline, CDR1 is SGHTS and CDR2 YDEGEE. The CDR3 DNA reads as TGTGCCAGCAGCTTGGTTCTGGGAAGTAGCGGGCAGTACTTC. Translation: CASSLVLGSSGQYF.

The chain joins TRBV5-5 to TRBJ1-2; a weak D match, TRBD1 (5 bases). The V end lost 1 base, the J end lost 3 bases, and 10 bases lay between the germline ends. CDR1 SGHKS and CDR2 YYEKEE come from the germline V gene (reference sequence). CDR3 length equals 14 residues. This CDR3 reads CASSLIGGDYGYTF. CDR3 sequence (DNA): TGTGCCAGCAGCTTGATCGGGGGGGACTATGGCTACACCTTC.

The V call is TRBV27, the J call TRBJ2-5; the D gene is possibly TRBD2 (6 bases). This CDR3 is 13 amino acids long. The germline gives CDR1 MNHEY, CDR2 SMNVEV (reference sequence). The V end lost 8 bases, the J end lost 5 bases, and 15 bases lay between the germline ends. CDR3 sequence: CASGTGFGETQYF. The CDR3 nucleotides read TGTGCCAGCGGGACTGGCTTTGGGGAGACCCAGTACTTC.

This rearrangement joins TRBV4-3 to TRBJ2-7; a possible D gene is TRBD1 (5 bases). The CDR3 runs 15 residues. The germline V gene has CDR1 LGHNA and CDR2 YSLEER. Between the trimmed V and J ends, which lost 1 base and 3 bases, there was a span of 13 bases. DNA for the CDR3: TGCGCCAGCAGCCAAGTTACACAGGCCGGCTACGAGCAGTACTTC. This sequence encodes CASSQVTQAGYEQYF.

The V call is TRBV6-4, the J call TRBJ2-7; the match to TRBD2 covers 13 bases. V shed 6 bases, J shed 0 bases, and the junction held 14 bases outside the gene matches. Germline-derived CDR1 and CDR2 are MRHNA and SNTAGT. The CDR3 is 19 residues long. CDR3 protein: CASRLTGTSGKRDSYEQYF. The DNA of the CDR3 is TGTGCCAGCAGATTAACCGGGACTAGCGGGAAAAGGGACTCCTACGAGCAGTACTTC.

The rearrangement links TRBV5-1 to TRBJ2-3, with unresolved D. The CDR3 is 15 amino acids. The germline V gene encodes CDR1 SGHRS and CDR2 YFSETQ. V was cut by 4 bases and J by 1 base, with 13 bases left in between. CDR3 region: CASSLWNGRTDTQYF. In DNA, the CDR3 is TGCGCCAGCAGCCTGTGGAATGGGCGCACAGATACGCAGTATTTT.

The CDR3 spells CASSRDRGYQETQYF. The CDR3 DNA is TGTGCCAGCAGTCGGGACAGGGGGTATCAAGAGACCCAGTACTTC. The chain couples TRBV6-5 to TRBJ2-5, with 11 positions matching TRBD1. V shed 5 bases, J shed 2 bases, and the junction held 4 bases outside the gene matches. The CDR3 contains 15 residues. Germline V gives CDR1 MNHEY, CDR2 SVGAGI.

This chain joins TRBV27 and TRBJ2-1; 7 bases match TRBD1. From germline, CDR1 is MNHEY and CDR2 SMNVEV (reference sequence). The CDR3 length is 15 residues. Trimming took 4 bases from V and 4 from J; bases not matched to a gene: 7. CDR3: CASSSWTGVYNEQFF. The CDR3 DNA reads TGTGCCAGCAGTTCCTGGACAGGAGTTTACAATGAGCAGTTCTTC.

J is TRBJ1-3 and V is TRBV6-5; D possibly corresponds to TRBD1 (6 bases). V was pared by 6 bases and J by 3 bases, with 15 bases between. The CDR3 covers 15 residues. Germline CDR1 and CDR2: MNHEY and SVGAGI. The CDR3 DNA sequence: TGTGCCAGCAGGGGGGACACTTTAATTGGAAACACCATATATTTT. This translates into CASRGDTLIGNTIYF.

The chain uses TRBV30 and TRBJ2-7; TRBD1 might be the D (5 bases). V lost 5 bases and J lost 4, with 12 bases in between. This CDR3 spans 12 amino acids. Germline CDR1 is GTSNPN and CDR2 is SVGIG (reference sequence). This CDR3 is CAWVTVPYEQYF. In DNA, the CDR3 is TGTGCCTGGGTGACAGTTCCATACGAGCAGTACTTC. The full variable domain, its missing parts supplied by reference TRBV30 and TRBJ2-7, is SQTIHQWPATLVQPVGSPLSLECTVEGTSNPNLYWYRQAAGRGLQLLFYSVGIGQISSEVPQNLSASRPQDRQFILSSKKLLLSDSGFYLCAWVTVPYEQYFGPGTRLTVT.